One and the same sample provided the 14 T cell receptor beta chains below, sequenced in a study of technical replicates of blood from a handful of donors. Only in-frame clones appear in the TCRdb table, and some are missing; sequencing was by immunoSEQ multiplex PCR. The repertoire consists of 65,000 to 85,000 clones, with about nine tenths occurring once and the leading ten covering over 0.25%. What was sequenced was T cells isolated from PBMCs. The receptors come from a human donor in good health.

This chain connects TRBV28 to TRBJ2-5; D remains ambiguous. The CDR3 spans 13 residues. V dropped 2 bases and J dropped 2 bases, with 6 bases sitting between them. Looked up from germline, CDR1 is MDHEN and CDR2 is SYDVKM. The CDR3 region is CASSLVQQETQYF. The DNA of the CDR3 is TGTGCCAGCAGTTTAGTTCAACAAGAGACCCAGTACTTC.

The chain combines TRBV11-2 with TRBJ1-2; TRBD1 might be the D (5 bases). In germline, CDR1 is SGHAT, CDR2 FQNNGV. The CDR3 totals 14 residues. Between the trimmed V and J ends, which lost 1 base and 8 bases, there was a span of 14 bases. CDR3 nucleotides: TGTGCCAGCAGCTTAGGACACAGGCCCTGGGGCTACACCTTC. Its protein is CASSLGHRPWGYTF.

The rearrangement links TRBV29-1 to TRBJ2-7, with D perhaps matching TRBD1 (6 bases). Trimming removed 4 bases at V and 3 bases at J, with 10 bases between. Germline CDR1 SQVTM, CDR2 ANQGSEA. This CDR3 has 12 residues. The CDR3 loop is CSVAQGIYEQYF. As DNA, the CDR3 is TGCAGCGTTGCGCAGGGGATCTACGAGCAGTACTTC.

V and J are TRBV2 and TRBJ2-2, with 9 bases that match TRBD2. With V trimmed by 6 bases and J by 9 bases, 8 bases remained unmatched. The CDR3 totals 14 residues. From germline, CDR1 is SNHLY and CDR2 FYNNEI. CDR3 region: CASRDGLARWELFF. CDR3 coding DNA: TGTGCCAGCAGGGATGGACTAGCGCGGTGGGAGCTGTTTTTT. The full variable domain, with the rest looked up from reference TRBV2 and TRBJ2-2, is EPEVTQTPSHQVTQMGQEVILRCVPISNHLYFYWYRQILGQKVEFLVSFYNNEISEKSEIFDDQFSVERPDGSNFTLKIRSTKLEDSAMYFCASRDGLARWELFFGEGSRLTVL.

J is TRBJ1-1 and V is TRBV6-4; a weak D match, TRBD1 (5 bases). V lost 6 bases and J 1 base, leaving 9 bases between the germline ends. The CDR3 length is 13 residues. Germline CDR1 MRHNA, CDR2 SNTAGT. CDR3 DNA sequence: TGTGCCAGCAGAATCGGACAGAACACTGAAGCTTTCTTT. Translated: CASRIGQNTEAFF.

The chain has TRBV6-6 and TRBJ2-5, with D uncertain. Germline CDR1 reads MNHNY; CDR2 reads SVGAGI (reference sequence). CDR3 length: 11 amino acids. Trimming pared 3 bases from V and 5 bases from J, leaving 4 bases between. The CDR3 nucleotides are TGTGCCAGCAGTTATGAGGAGACCCAGTACTTC. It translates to CASSYEETQYF.

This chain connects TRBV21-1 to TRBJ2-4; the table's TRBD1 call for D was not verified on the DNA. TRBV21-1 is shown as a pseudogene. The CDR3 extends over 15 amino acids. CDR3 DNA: TGTGCCAGCCGTCAGTTTTCCCTAGCCAAAAACATTCAGTACTTC. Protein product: CASRQFSLAKNIQYF.

CDR3 amino acids: CASSTWTGGALDTEAFF. Written as DNA, the CDR3 is TGTGCCAGCAGCACCTGGACAGGGGGCGCGTTGGATACTGAAGCTTTCTTT. The genes are TRBV11-3 and TRBJ1-1; 11 bases are a match to TRBD1. The CDR3 length is 17 residues. The germline V gene has CDR1 SGHNT and CDR2 YENEEA. Trimming removed 5 bases from V and 5 bases from J; junction bases left unmatched: 13.

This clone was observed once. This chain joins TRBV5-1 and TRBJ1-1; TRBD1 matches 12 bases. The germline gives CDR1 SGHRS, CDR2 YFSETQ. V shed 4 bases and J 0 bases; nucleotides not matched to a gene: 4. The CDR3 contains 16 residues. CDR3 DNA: TGCGCCAGCAGCGAAGGGACAGGGGGCATGAACACTGAAGCTTTCTTT. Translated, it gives CASSEGTGGMNTEAFF.

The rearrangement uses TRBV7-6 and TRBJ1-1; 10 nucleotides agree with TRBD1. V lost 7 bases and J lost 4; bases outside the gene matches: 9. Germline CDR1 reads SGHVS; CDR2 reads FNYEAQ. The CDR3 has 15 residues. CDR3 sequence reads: CASTIMGQGTTEAFF. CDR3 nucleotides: TGTGCCAGCACCATAATGGGACAGGGGACCACTGAAGCTTTCTTT.

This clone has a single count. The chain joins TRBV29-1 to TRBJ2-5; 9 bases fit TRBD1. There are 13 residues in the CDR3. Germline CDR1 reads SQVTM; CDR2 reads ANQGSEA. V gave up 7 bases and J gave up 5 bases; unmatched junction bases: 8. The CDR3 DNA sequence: TGCAGCGGGCGGGACAGGGATACGGAGACCCAGTACTTC. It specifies CSGRDRDTETQYF.

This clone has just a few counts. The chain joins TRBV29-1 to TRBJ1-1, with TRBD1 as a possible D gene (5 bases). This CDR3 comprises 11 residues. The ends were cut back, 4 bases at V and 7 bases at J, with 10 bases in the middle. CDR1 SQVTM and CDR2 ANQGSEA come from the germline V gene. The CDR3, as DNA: TGCAGCGTTGTTGCGGGACTTGAAGCTTTCTTT. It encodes CSVVAGLEAFF.

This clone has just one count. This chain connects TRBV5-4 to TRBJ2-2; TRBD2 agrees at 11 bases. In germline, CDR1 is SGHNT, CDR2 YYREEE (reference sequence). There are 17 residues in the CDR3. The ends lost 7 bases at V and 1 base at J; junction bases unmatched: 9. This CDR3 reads CASDSTSGSRNTGELFF. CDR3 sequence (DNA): TGTGCCAGCGACTCAACTAGCGGGAGTAGGAACACCGGGGAGCTGTTTTTT.

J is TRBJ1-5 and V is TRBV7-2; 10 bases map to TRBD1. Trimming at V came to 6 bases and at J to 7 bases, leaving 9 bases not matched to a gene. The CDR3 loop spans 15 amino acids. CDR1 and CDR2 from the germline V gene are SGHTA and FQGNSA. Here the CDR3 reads CASSPDRGRSQPQHF. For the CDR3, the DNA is TGTGCCAGCAGTCCCGACAGGGGGCGTAGCCAGCCCCAGCATTTT.